This entry is about one T cell receptor beta chain. Its antigen is currently unknown. This specimen belongs to a study of cytotoxic CD8 clonotypes in ibrutinib-treated CLL. Across the study: Partial response occurred in 24 patients and complete response in 2; at median approximately 70 months, approximately 14 remained remitted and some 12 progressed. Overall study findings and caveats: Higher clonality was seen at ibrutinib response and a return toward baseline at progression.

CDR1 SGHVS and CDR2 FQNEAQ come from the germline V gene. Trimming cost V 6 bases and J 7 bases; bases outside gene matches: 6. This CDR3 has 14 amino acids. This table comes from immunoSEQ multiplex PCR, and its TCRdb copy is limited to in-frame clones, with some not included. Altogether about 140,000 clones are present, 75% to 85% being singletons, with the ten largest covering 6% to 9.5%. The specimen comprised PBMCs, sampled after 36 months of ibrutinib treatment. The sequence derives from a human donor with chronic lymphocytic leukemia. The chain combines TRBV7-8 with TRBJ2-1, with 10 nucleotides matching TRBD2. Here the CDR3 reads CASRLSGGVNEQFF. In DNA, the CDR3 is TGTGCCAGCAGACTGAGCGGGGGGGTAAATGAGCAGTTCTTC. Variable domain in full (rest from reference TRBV7-8 and TRBJ2-1): GAGVSQSPRYKVAKRGQDVALRCDPISGHVSLFWYQQALGQGPEFLTYFQNEAQLDKSGLPSDRFFAERPEGSVSTLKIQRTQQEDSAVYLCASRLSGGVNEQFFGPGTRLTVL.